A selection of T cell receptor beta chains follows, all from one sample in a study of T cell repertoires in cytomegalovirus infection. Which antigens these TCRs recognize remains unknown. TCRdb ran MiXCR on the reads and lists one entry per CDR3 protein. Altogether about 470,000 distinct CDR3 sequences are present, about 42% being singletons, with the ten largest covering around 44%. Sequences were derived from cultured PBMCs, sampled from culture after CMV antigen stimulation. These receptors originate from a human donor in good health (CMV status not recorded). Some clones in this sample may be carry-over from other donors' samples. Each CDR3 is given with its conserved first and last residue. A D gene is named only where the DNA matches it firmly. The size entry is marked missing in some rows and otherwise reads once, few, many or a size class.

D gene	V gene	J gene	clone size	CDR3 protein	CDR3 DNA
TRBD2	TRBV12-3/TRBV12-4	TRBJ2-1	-	CASSLVTPGLASRAHEQFF	TGTGCCAGCAGTTTAGTAACCCCGGGACTAGCCTCAAGGGCGCATGAGCAGTTCTTC
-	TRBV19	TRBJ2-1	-	CASRGGLPNSNEQFF	TGTGCCAGTAGAGGGGGACTCCCGAACTCCAATGAGCAGTTCTTC
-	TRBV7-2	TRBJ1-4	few	CASSLFPAGNEKLFF	TGTGCCAGCAGCTTATTTCCGGCGGGTAATGAAAAACTGTTTTTT
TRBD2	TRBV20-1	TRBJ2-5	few	CSANSGSGETQYF	TGCAGTGCCAATAGCGGGAGCGGTGAGACCCAGTACTTC
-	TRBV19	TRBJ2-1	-	CASSMVRVGEQFF	TGTGCCAGTAGTATGGTGCGGGTGGGTGAGCAGTTCTTC
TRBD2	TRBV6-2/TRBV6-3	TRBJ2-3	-	CASSYSTSGDTQYF	TGTGCCAGCAGTTACTCGACTAGCGGGGATACGCAGTATTTT
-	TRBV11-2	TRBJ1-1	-	CASSLWGVAGEAFF	TGTGCCAGCAGCTTGTGGGGCGTTGCAGGGGAGGCTTTCTTT
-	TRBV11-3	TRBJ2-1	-	CASSTGASSFSSEQFF	TGTGCCAGCAGCACCGGAGCTAGCAGTTTCTCCAGTGAGCAGTTCTTC
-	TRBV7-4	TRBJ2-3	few	CASSLGTTDSRSQYF	TGTGCCAGCAGCTTAGGGACAACGGACTCTAGGTCGCAGTATTTT
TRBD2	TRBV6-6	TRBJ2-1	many	CASSLAGGYNEQFF	TGTGCCAGCAGTTTAGCGGGGGGTTACAATGAGCAGTTCTTC
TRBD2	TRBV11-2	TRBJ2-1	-	CASSFGTSPNEQFF	TGTGCCAGCAGCTTCGGGACTAGCCCCAATGAGCAGTTCTTC
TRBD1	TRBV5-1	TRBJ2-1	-	CASSRGQVSYNEQFF	TGCGCCAGCAGCCGTGGACAGGTCTCCTACAATGAGCAGTTCTTC
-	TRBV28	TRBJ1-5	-	CASTVLRGGVNQPQHF	TGTGCCAGCACCGTTTTGCGGGGAGGGGTTAATCAGCCCCAGCATTTT
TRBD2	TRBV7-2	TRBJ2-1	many	CASSLVLAGAYNEQFF	TGTGCCAGCAGCTTAGTCCTAGCGGGAGCGTACAATGAGCAGTTCTTC
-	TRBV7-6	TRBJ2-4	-	CASSPDGGRNIQYF	TGTGCCAGCAGCCCTGACGGGGGCCGAAACATTCAGTACTTC
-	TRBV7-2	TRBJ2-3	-	CASSTRGADTQYF	TGTGCCAGCAGCACCCGTGGGGCAGATACGCAGTATTTT
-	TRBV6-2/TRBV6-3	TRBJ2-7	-	CASSYQGSYEQYF	TGTGCCAGCAGTTACCAGGGGAGCTACGAGCAGTACTTC
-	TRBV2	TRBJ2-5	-	CASGTRGETQYF	TGTGCCAGCGGGACAAGGGGAGAGACCCAGTACTTC
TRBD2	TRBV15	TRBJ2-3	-	CATSRVSGGAGDTQYF	TGTGCCACCAGCAGAGTTAGCGGGGGGGCCGGAGATACGCAGTATTTT
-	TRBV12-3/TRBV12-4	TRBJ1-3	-	CASTYRANTIYF	TGTGCCAGCACGTACAGGGCGAACACCATATATTTT
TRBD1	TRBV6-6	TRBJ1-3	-	CASRADRAPGNTIYF	TGTGCCAGCAGAGCCGACAGGGCCCCTGGAAACACCATATATTTT
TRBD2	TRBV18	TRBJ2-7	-	CASSPGLAGEPLTYEQYF	TGTGCCAGCTCACCAGGACTAGCGGGGGAGCCCCTGACCTACGAGCAGTACTTC
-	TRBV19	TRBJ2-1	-	CASSIPGSLGEQFF	TGTGCCAGTAGTATACCAGGGAGCCTTGGTGAGCAGTTCTTC
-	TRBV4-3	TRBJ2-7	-	CASSQAGAGRYEQYF	TGCGCCAGCAGCCAAGCGGGAGCGGGTCGCTACGAGCAGTACTTC
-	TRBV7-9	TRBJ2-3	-	CASSRVGEGTDTQYF	TGTGCCAGCAGCCGTGTTGGGGAGGGCACAGATACGCAGTATTTT
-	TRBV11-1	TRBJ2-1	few	CASSRALARSYNEQFF	TGTGCCAGCAGCCGAGCCCTAGCTCGTTCCTACAATGAGCAGTTCTTC
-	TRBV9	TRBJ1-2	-	CASSTRAYGYTF	TGTGCCAGCAGCACCCGAGCCTATGGCTACACCTTC
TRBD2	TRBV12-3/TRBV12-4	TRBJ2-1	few	CASSLDLAGGLGDEQFF	TGTGCCAGCAGTTTAGATCTAGCGGGGGGCCTAGGAGATGAGCAGTTCTTC
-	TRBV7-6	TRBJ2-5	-	CASSPWAETSGAAETQYF	TGTGCCAGCAGCCCTTGGGCCGAGACATCCGGGGCTGCAGAGACCCAGTACTTC
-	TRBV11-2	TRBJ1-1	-	CASNFGPEAFF	TGTGCCAGCAATTTTGGGCCTGAAGCTTTCTTT
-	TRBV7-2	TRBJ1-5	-	CASSFQGPPPQHF	TGTGCCAGCAGCTTCCAGGGACCCCCCCCCCAGCATTTT
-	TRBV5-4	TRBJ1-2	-	CASSLARYNNYGYTF	TGTGCCAGCAGCTTGGCCCGATACAACAACTATGGCTACACCTTC
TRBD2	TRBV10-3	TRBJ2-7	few	CAISESGLAGEQYF	TGTGCCATCAGTGAGTCGGGACTAGCGGGGGAGCAGTACTTC
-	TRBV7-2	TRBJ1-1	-	CASSIGSSTEAFF	TGTGCCAGCAGCATTGGGAGTTCCACTGAAGCTTTCTTT
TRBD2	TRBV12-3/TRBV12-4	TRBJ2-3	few	CASNAGGSTDTQYF	TGTGCCAGCAATGCGGGGGGGAGCACAGATACGCAGTATTTT
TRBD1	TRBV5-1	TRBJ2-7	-	CASSPRWGQGYEQYF	TGCGCCAGCAGCCCCCGGTGGGGACAGGGCTACGAGCAGTACTTC
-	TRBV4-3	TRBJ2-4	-	CASSQESIRNIQYF	TGCGCCAGCAGCCAAGAATCGATCCGAAACATTCAGTACTTC
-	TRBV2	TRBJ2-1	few	CASELVGNEQFF	TGTGCCAGTGAACTAGTGGGCAATGAGCAGTTCTTC
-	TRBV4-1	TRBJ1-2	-	CASSQERLLGEGYTF	TGCGCCAGCAGCCAAGAGCGACTACTTGGGGAAGGCTACACCTTC
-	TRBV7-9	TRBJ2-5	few	CASSGGPGVQETQYF	TGTGCCAGCAGCGGGGGTCCGGGGGTCCAAGAGACCCAGTACTTC